There are a few counts of the clone carrying this T cell receptor (beta chain). The sample originates from a study of blood T cell repertoires in COVID-19. At the level of the study: The samples span acute and convalescent COVID-19 from the United States, Italy and Spain. The cDNA or gDNA used as material had been derived from T cells, B-cell-depleted T cells, or PBMCs.

In the authors' methods: Estimated nucleated cell counts came from reference gene primer amplification. The data were produced by immunoSEQ multiplex PCR, yet TCRdb's version contains in-frame clones alone and is incomplete. D and trimming were read from the DNA, whereas the V and J calls and clone size are those reported in that table. Altogether about 220,000 clones are present, approximately 80% being singletons, with the ten largest covering approximately 1.2%. Researchers sorted participants into cohorts using their self-reported clinical history. CDR1 SEHNR and CDR2 FQNEAQ come from the germline V gene (reference sequence). The CDR3 loop spans 14 amino acids. The ends were cut back, 1 base at V and 5 bases at J, with 11 bases in the middle.

The source is a woman aged 35 to 49 with acute COVID-19. Input material: PBMCs or T cells enriched from blood (not recorded which). The chain recombines TRBV7-9 with TRBJ1-2; D is ambiguous. The CDR3 sequence is CASSLEGGLYGYTF. CDR3 coding DNA: TGTGCCAGCAGCTTAGAAGGAGGATTATATGGCTACACCTTC. Combining the CDR3 with reference TRBV7-9 and TRBJ1-2 gives the whole variable domain DTGVSQNPRHKITKRGQNVTFRCDPISEHNRLYWYRQTLGQGPEFLTYFQNEAQLEKSRLLSDRFSAERPKGSFSTLEIQRTEQGDSAMYLCASSLEGGLYGYTFGSGTRLTVV.